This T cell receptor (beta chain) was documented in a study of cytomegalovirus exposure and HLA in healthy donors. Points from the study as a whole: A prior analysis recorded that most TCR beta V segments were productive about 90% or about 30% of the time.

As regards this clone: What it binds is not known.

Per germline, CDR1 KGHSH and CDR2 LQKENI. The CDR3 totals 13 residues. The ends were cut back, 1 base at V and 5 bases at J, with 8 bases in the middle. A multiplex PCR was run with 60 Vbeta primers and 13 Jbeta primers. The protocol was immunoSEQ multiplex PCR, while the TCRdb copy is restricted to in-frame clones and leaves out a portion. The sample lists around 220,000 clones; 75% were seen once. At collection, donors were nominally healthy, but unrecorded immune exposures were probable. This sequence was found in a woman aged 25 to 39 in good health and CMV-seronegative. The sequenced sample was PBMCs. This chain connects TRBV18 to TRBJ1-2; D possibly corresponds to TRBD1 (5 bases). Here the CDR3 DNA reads TGTGCCAGCTCACCACGGGAGGGGTATGGCTACACCTTC. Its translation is CASSPREGYGYTF.